The source of this T cell receptor (beta chain) is a study of long-term antiretroviral therapy in people with HIV. The CDR3 totals 15 residues. V shed 3 bases, J shed 9 bases, and the junction held 9 bases outside the gene matches. The germline gives CDR1 SGDLS, CDR2 YYNGEE. Survey-level immunoSEQ v3.0 assays were run. TCRdb keeps only in-frame clones here, not all; method: immunoSEQ multiplex PCR. The sample yields almost 35,000 clones, roughly 81% seen once. Sequences were derived from unsorted PBMCs, sampled just under 2.9 years before starting antiretroviral therapy. The J gene is TRBJ2-1, the V gene TRBV9; TRBD2 matches at 10 bases. The source of this sequence is a woman under 40 with HIV. The DNA for the CDR3 is TGTGCCAGCAGCGGAGTAGCGGGGGGCGGTGTTGAGCAGTTCTTC. Its translation: CASSGVAGGGVEQFF.